This T cell receptor beta chain was sequenced in a study of T cells in Graves' hyperthyroidism and ophthalmopathy. RNA transcripts yielded amplified TCR beta CDR3 regions. A set of HTBI primers served as the primers for a first-round RT-PCR of the TCR CDR3. MiXCR, run by TCRdb on the multiplex PCR reads, gives a single entry per CDR3 protein. The repertoire includes under 600,000 distinct CDR3 sequences, 16% of them detected once, and more than 3% sits in the top ten. This clonotype was recorded many times. The V gene's germline CDR1 is MDHEN and CDR2 SYDVKM. There are 14 residues in the CDR3. Germline trimming cut 4 bases from V and 1 base from J; bases unmatched to any gene: 4.

What was sequenced was blood. The chain employs TRBV28 and TRBJ2-7; 7 positions match TRBD1. The receptor was derived from a middle-aged woman with Graves' ophthalmopathy. The CDR3 sequence: CASSSGGGSYEQYF. In DNA form, the CDR3 reads TGTGCCAGCAGTTCAGGGGGTGGGTCCTACGAGCAGTACTTC.